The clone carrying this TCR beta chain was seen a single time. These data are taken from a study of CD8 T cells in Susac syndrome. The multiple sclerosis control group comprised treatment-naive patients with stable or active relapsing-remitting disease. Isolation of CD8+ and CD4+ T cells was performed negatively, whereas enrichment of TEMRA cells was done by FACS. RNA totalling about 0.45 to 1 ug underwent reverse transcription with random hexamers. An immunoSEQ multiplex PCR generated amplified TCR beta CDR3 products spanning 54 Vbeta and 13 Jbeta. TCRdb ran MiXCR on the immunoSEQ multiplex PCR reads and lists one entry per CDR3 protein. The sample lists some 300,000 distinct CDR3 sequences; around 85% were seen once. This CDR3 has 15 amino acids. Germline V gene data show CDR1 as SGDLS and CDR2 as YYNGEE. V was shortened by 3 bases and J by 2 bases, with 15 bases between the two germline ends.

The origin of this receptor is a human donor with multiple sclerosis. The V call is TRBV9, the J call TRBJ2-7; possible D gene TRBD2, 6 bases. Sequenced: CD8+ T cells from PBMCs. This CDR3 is CASSETSRPPYEQYF. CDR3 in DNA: TGTGCCAGCAGCGAAACTAGCCGGCCGCCCTACGAGCAGTACTTC.